The TCR beta chain under discussion was sequenced for a study of control samples from healthy donors and cancer patients. Generated by immunoSEQ multiplex PCR, the TCRdb table keeps only in-frame clones and is missing some. The sample records 150,000 to 200,000 clones, roughly 92% being singletons. The germline V and J ends were trimmed by 2 bases and 3 bases, with 14 bases remaining between them. Germline CDR1 is MDHEN and CDR2 is SYDVKM. CDR3 size: 15 residues. The TCR originated in a man under 40 in good health. The material sequenced was blood. The J gene is TRBJ2-7, the V gene TRBV28, with D possibly being TRBD2 (6 bases). The CDR3 DNA sequence: TGTGCCAGCAGTTTAGGGAGTAGGGGAGGCTACGAGCAGTACTTC. It specifies CASSLGSRGGYEQYF.